There are a few counts of the clone carrying this TCR beta chain. This sample is drawn from a study of identical twins. This CDR3 has 16 amino acids. Unique molecular identifiers were in the cDNA, with template-switch universal primer binding. MiXCR, run by TCRdb on the 5' RACE reads, gives a single entry per CDR3 protein. The profile shows 460,000 or so distinct CDR3 sequences, more than 13% of them singletons. These records were also assigned to another study, of yellow fever vaccine responses in identical twins.

The chain has TRBV21-1 and TRBJ2-5; the table assigns TRBD2, which was not confirmed against the DNA. TRBV21-1 is designated a pseudogene. Specimen: CD4+ T cells sorted from blood. The sequence derives from a young woman in good health. Here the CDR3 DNA reads TGTGCCAGCAGCAAGGAGGACGGTGGAGGCCAAGAGACCCAGTACTTC. It is translated as CASSKEDGGGQETQYF.